This TCR beta chain came from a study of spatial heterogeneity in lung cancer. Study-level findings and limits: Ubiquitous expanded tumor TCRs surfaced in blood more at resection than they did at follow-up.

J lost 5 bases, V lost 2 bases, and 4 bases had no gene match. Germline-derived CDR1 and CDR2 are MNHEY and SVGAGI. This CDR3 comprises 14 residues. Time point reported: sample taken at primary tumor resection. TCRs were sequenced from unsorted whole RNA of tumor, nontumor lung or PBMC. The donor population consisted of some 72 patients with untreated, early-stage non-small cell lung cancer. Each TCR cDNA molecule bore a unique molecular identifier. TCRdb re-derived calls from the 5' RACE reads in MiXCR, one entry per CDR3 protein. The sample lists about 86,000 distinct CDR3 sequences, around 13% occurring once. Only a few counts were recorded for this clonotype. Its matching antigen is unknown.

The rearrangement joins TRBV6-5 to TRBJ2-3, with 7 bases lining up with TRBD2. This TCR derives from a male donor with early-stage non-small cell lung cancer. The sequences come from PBMCs, collected at surgery. The chain's CDR3 is CASSYAGEGDTQYF. The CDR3 DNA reads as TGTGCCAGCAGTTACGCGGGGGAGGGAGATACGCAGTATTTT.